This T cell receptor (beta chain) was retrieved from a study of regulatory T cells in long-lasting Graves disease. Looked up from germline, CDR1 is SQVTM and CDR2 is ANQGSEA. Deletions cut 3 bases from V and 5 bases from J, with 12 bases between. The CDR3 length is 13 residues. Through Arm-PCR of CDR3 regions and iRepertoire HTBI primers, TCR beta libraries were built. MiXCR, applied by TCRdb to the multiplex PCR reads, yields one record per CDR3 protein. The table records about 420,000 distinct CDR3 sequences, about a sixth of them present only once. This clonotype was observed a few times. Time point of the sample: newly diagnosed GD, antithyroid drugs for less than 3 months. RNA extracted from PBMCs served as the sequencing template. American Thyroid Association guidelines defined how Graves' disease was diagnosed. An endocrinology department in Xi'an, China, recruited the patients. These data were also reused for a study on T cells in Graves' hyperthyroidism and ophthalmopathy. This second report adds: Clinicians diagnosed patients from clinical symptoms, serum thyroxine and TRAb, thyroid ultrasound and orbital computed tomography. Within blood appeared most thyroid clonotypes that had expanded above 0.001.

The chain uses TRBV29-1 and TRBJ2-3; D might be TRBD1 or TRBD2, each matching 6 bases. The starting material was peripheral blood mononuclear cells (PBMCs), obtained at new diagnosis, from a patient treated with antithyroid drugs. The receptor's source is a woman between 18 and 29 years old with Graves disease. This CDR3 is CSVDSGAGDTQYF. The CDR3 nucleotides are TGCAGCGTTGATTCGGGGGCTGGAGATACGCAGTATTTT.